These 23 T cell receptor beta chains were sequenced from one sample in a study of identical twins. TCRdb reanalysed the 5' RACE reads using MiXCR and keeps one entry per CDR3 protein. In the table there are 500,000 to 600,000 distinct CDR3 sequences, less than 25% of which are singletons. The same specimen was also included in a second study, on T cells expressing NK-cell markers.

The specimen was CD4+ T cells sorted from blood. The origin of the receptors is a woman between 18 and 30 years old in good health.

The sample holds a few counts of this clonotype. The V gene is TRBV20-1, the J gene TRBJ2-7; TRBD1 matches 7 bases. V lost 5 bases and J lost 0; bases outside the gene matches: 4. Germline V lookup: CDR1 DFQATT, CDR2 SNEGSKA (reference sequence). The CDR3 loop spans 13 amino acids. CDR3 coding DNA: TGCAGTGCTGGTTACAGGGGCTCCTACGAGCAGTACTTC. Its protein product is CSAGYRGSYEQYF.

This clonotype was observed at least ten times. V usage is TRBV5-1 and J usage is TRBJ1-5, with no clear D. The V gene's germline CDR1 is SGHRS and CDR2 YFSETQ. Trimming cost V 4 bases and J 5 bases, with 13 bases left between them. This CDR3 region has 14 residues. For the CDR3, the DNA is TGCGCCAGCAGCGAAGGGAGGAGGGATCAGCCCCAGCATTTT. Translation: CASSEGRRDQPQHF. Full variable domain (remainder filled in from reference TRBV5-1 and TRBJ1-5): KAGVTQTPRYLIKTRGQQVTLSCSPISGHRSVSWYQQTPGQGLQFLFEYFSETQRNKGNFPGRFSGRQFSNSRSEMNVSTLELGDSALYLCASSEGRRDQPQHFGDGTRLSIL.

This clonotype turned up a few times. The V call is TRBV7-2, the J call TRBJ1-6; possibly TRBD1 for D (6 bases). Germline V CDR1 and CDR2: SGHTA, FQGNSA. V was trimmed by 2 bases and J by 8 bases, leaving 13 bases between them. This CDR3 contains 15 residues. The CDR3 here is CASSLTPGADSPLHF. CDR3 in DNA: TGTGCCAGCAGCTTAACTCCAGGGGCGGATTCACCCCTCCACTTT.

J is TRBJ2-1 and V is TRBV5-6; 13 nucleotides align to TRBD2. The CDR3 has 16 residues. V dropped 6 bases and J dropped 3; count of bases not matched to a gene: 6. Germline values: CDR1 SGHDT, CDR2 YYEEEE. This CDR3 is CASTRTSGSSYNEQFF. The CDR3 bases are TGTGCCAGCACCCGGACTAGCGGGAGTAGCTACAATGAGCAGTTCTTC.

The J gene is TRBJ2-7, the V gene TRBV6-6, with D tentatively TRBD2 (5 bases). The V end lost 6 bases, the J end lost 3 bases, and 12 bases lay between the germline ends. Germline CDR1 MNHNY, CDR2 SVGAGI (reference sequence). The CDR3 is 13 amino acids. The CDR3, as DNA: TGTGCCAGCAGGCAGGACTCCGACTACGAGCAGTACTTC. Amino acids: CASRQDSDYEQYF.

Remarks on this clonotype: One base away lies a much larger clone, so this may be a sequencing read error. The rearrangement joins TRBV3-1 to TRBJ2-2; D ambiguous. CDR3 size: 13 residues. Trimming took off 2 bases at V and 5 bases at J, with 6 bases between the two ends. Germline lookup yields CDR1 LGHDT and CDR2 YNNKEL (reference sequence). As DNA, the CDR3 is TGTGCCAGCAGCCAAACAAGGACCGGGGAGCTGTTTTTT. Translation gives CASSQTRTGELFF.

In its sample, this clonotype was seen a few times. V is TRBV21-1 and J is TRBJ2-2; TRBD1, as called in the table, went unchecked against the DNA. TRBV21-1 is flagged as a pseudogene. CDR3 length: 14 residues. The CDR3, as DNA: TGTGCCAGCAGCTACGGGACCAGGATCGGGGAGCTGTTTTTT. Translation gives CASSYGTRIGELFF.

The chain combines TRBV3-1 with TRBJ1-3; possible D gene TRBD1, 6 bases. In germline, CDR1 is LGHDT, CDR2 YNNKEL (reference sequence). CDR3 length: 22 residues. Deletions cut 0 bases from V and 0 bases from J, with 27 bases between. In DNA, the CDR3 is TGTGCCAGCAGCCAAGATCTGGACACACCGGGACACAGCAGAACCTCTGGAAACACCATATATTTT. It is translated as CASSQDLDTPGHSRTSGNTIYF. The variable domain in full, with the rest retrieved from reference TRBV3-1 and TRBJ1-3, is DTAVSQTPKYLVTQMGNDKSIKCEQNLGHDTMYWYKQDSKKFLKIMFSYNNKELIINETVPNRFSPKSPDKAHLNLHINSLELGDSAVYFCASSQDLDTPGHSRTSGNTIYFGEGSWLTVV.

The chain joins TRBV2 to TRBJ2-7; TRBD1 matches at 9 bases. J gave up 3 bases and V 8 bases, and 2 bases lay outside the gene matches. Germline assignment: CDR1 SNHLY and CDR2 FYNNEI. The CDR3 has 12 amino acids. CDR3 DNA: TGTGCCAGCCGGGACAGGGACTACGAGCAGTACTTC. Protein: CASRDRDYEQYF.

This clonotype was found a few times. CDR3 protein: CASRPGGLVETQYF. In nucleotides, the CDR3 is TGTGCCAGCAGACCAGGGGGGTTGGTCGAGACCCAGTACTTC. The rearrangement links TRBV12-3 or TRBV12-4 to TRBJ2-5; the D gene is possibly TRBD1 (7 bases). With 6 bases removed from V and 5 bases from J, the gap between germline ends came to 16 bases. The CDR3 sequence is 14 residues long.

In the case of this clonotype: Germline is not matched at one junction end, which may reflect a read error. The chain uses TRBV6-5 and TRBJ1-2; tentative D call: TRBD1 (5 bases). The length of the CDR3 is 14 residues. The germline gives CDR1 MNHEY, CDR2 SVGAGI. DNA for the CDR3: TGTGCCAGCAGTTACGACACAGGCCGTTATGGCTACCCCTTC. This encodes CASSYDTGRYGYPF.

The CDR3 DNA follows: TGTGCCACCAGCAGTAGAGGGAGAGGCTACACCTTC. It translates to CATSSRGRGYTF. The chain is built from TRBV15 and TRBJ1-2; D unresolved. Germline loops: CDR1 LNHNV, CDR2 YYDKDF (reference sequence). The CDR3 sequence is 12 residues long. The ends were cut back, 3 bases at V and 8 bases at J, with 10 bases in the middle.

V and J are TRBV29-1 and TRBJ2-4, with a tentative D call TRBD2 (6 bases). Germline V gene sequence: CDR1 SQVTM, CDR2 ANQGSEA. This CDR3 is built from 19 residues. V shed 7 bases and J shed 1 base, with 29 bases lying between them. The CDR3 region is CSARRGGPLPVGAKNIQYF. CDR3 nucleotides: TGCAGCGCCCGACGAGGAGGGCCGCTACCTGTTGGGGCCAAAAACATTCAGTACTTC.

This chain links TRBV12-3 or TRBV12-4 with TRBJ2-1; D unresolved. Trimming took 2 bases from V and 2 from J, leaving 10 bases between them. The CDR3 length is 15 residues. The CDR3 spells CASSLPWGPYNEQFF. For the CDR3, the DNA is TGTGCCAGCAGTTTACCGTGGGGTCCCTACAATGAGCAGTTCTTC.

This clonotype showed up many times. The chain combines TRBV29-1 with TRBJ2-7, with D possibly matching TRBD2 (5 bases). Germline CDR1 is SQVTM and CDR2 is ANQGSEA. Deletions cut 2 bases from V and 9 bases from J, with 11 bases between. The CDR3 spans 11 residues. The CDR3 spells CSVELGRGQYF. CDR3 sequence (DNA): TGCAGCGTTGAATTGGGGAGAGGGCAGTACTTC.

The table lists this clonotype with a few counts. The chain combines TRBV5-6 with TRBJ2-1; 8 bases fit TRBD2. The CDR3 totals 13 residues. After removal of 4 bases from V and 10 bases from J, the junction contained 7 bases not matched to a gene. Germline CDR1 reads SGHDT; CDR2 reads YYEEEE. CDR3 in amino acids: CASSPGTRGEQFF. The CDR3 DNA reads TGTGCCAGCAGCCCGGGGACTAGGGGCGAGCAGTTCTTC.

V usage is TRBV12-3 or TRBV12-4 and J usage is TRBJ1-3, with 10 bases aligning to TRBD1. CDR3 length: 18 amino acids. V shed 7 bases and J 4 bases; nucleotides not matched to a gene: 16. The CDR3 spells CASTLRLRDRGIGNTIYF. The DNA of the CDR3 is TGTGCCAGCACCTTGCGCCTTCGGGACAGGGGAATAGGAAACACCATATATTTT.

The chain is built from TRBV21-1 and TRBJ1-2; the table gives TRBD1 as D, unverified against the DNA. TRBV21-1 is a recognized pseudogene. The CDR3 is 13 residues long. In DNA, the CDR3 is TGTGCCAGCAGCAGTGGGACAGGGGGCAACTACACCTTC. As protein: CASSSGTGGNYTF.

This clonotype was observed a handful of times. V is TRBV12-3 or TRBV12-4 and J is TRBJ1-1; the D gene is possibly TRBD1 (5 bases). The ends were cut back, 4 bases at V and 10 bases at J, with 13 bases in the middle. The CDR3 contains 12 residues. The CDR3 sequence is CASSYGDFGAFF. The CDR3 region has the DNA TGTGCCAGCAGTTATGGGGACTTCGGAGCTTTCTTT.

This clonotype was counted at least ten times. The chain combines TRBV20-1 with TRBJ1-2, with TRBD1 matching over 10 bases. This CDR3 comprises 13 residues. The junction had 5 bases not matched to a gene; V was cut back by 6 bases and J by 4 bases. From germline, CDR1 is DFQATT and CDR2 SNEGSKA (reference sequence). The CDR3 DNA sequence: TGCAGTGCCACGACAGGGGGCACCTATGGCTACACCTTC. Its translation: CSATTGGTYGYTF.

This chain joins TRBV20-1 and TRBJ2-5; no clear D gene. V shed 6 bases and J shed 6 bases, with 11 bases lying between them. Germline V gene lookup returns CDR1 DFQATT and CDR2 SNEGSKA (reference sequence). This CDR3 has 11 residues. The CDR3 bases are TGCAGTGCGTCGACTGGGAAGACCCAGTACTTC. Its translation is CSASTGKTQYF.

This chain connects TRBV10-3 to TRBJ2-5; 9 bases map to TRBD2. CDR1 ENHRY and CDR2 SYGVKD come from the germline V gene. This CDR3 region has 15 residues. The V and J ends lost 0 bases and 12 bases, in that order; junction bases with no gene match: 11. CDR3 bases: TGTGCCATCAGTGAGTCGAATTCTAGCGGGGCCCCCAAGTACTTC. This gives the protein CAISESNSSGAPKYF.

This clonotype was found many times. The J gene is TRBJ2-7, the V gene TRBV11-2, with 8 positions matching TRBD2. The V gene's germline CDR1 is SGHAT and CDR2 FQNNGV. The CDR3 runs 16 residues. The ends lost 1 base at V and 2 bases at J; junction bases unmatched: 7. The CDR3 DNA reads as TGTGCCAGCAGCTTAGGTCCTAGCGGGTTTACCTACGAGCAGTACTTC. Its translation is CASSLGPSGFTYEQYF.